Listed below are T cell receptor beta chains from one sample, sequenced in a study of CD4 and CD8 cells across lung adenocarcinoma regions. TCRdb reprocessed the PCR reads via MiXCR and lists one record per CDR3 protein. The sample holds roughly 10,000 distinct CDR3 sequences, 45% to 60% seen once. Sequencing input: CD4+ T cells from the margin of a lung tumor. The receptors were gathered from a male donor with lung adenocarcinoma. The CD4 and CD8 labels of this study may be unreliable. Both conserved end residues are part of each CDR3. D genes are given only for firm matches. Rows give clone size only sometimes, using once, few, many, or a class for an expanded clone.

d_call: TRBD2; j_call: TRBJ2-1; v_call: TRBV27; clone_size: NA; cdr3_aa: CASSFDVSGPNEQFF; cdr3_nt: TGTGCCAGCAGTTTCGATGTTAGCGGGCCCAATGAGCAGTTCTTC
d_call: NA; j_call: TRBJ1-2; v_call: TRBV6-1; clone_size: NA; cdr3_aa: CASTWTQNYGYTF; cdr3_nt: TGTGCCAGCACCTGGACCCAAAACTATGGCTACACCTTC
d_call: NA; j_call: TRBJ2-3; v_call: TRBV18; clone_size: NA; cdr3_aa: CASSSLRGLSTDTQYF; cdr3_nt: TGTGCCAGCTCCAGTTTACGGGGGCTAAGCACAGATACGCAGTATTTT
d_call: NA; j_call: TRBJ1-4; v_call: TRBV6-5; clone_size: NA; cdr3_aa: CASSYEFGSDEKLFF; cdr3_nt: TGTGCCAGCAGTTACGAGTTTGGGTCGGATGAAAAACTGTTTTTT
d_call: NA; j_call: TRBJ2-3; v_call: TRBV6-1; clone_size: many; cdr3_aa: CASIRVSSTDTQYF; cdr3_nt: TGTGCCAGCATAAGGGTATCTAGCACAGATACGCAGTATTTT
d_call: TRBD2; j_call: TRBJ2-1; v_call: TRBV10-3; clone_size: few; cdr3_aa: CAISDSGSHYNEQFF; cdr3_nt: TGTGCCATCAGTGATAGCGGGAGTCACTACAATGAGCAGTTCTTC
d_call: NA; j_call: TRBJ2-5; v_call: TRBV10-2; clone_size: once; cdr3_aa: CASRTPGEETQYF; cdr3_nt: TGCGCCAGCAGAACCCCGGGAGAAGAGACCCAGTACTTC
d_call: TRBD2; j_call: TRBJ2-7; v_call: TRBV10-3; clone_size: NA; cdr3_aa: CAISAPTSGRNTETQYF; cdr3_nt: TGTGCCATCAGTGCCCCTACTAGCGGGAGAAACACAGAGACGCAGTACTTC
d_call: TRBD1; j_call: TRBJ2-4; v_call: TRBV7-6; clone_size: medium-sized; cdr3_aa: CASSLGRTGSSKNIQYF; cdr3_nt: TGTGCCAGCAGCTTGGGGAGGACAGGGTCATCCAAAAACATTCAGTACTTC
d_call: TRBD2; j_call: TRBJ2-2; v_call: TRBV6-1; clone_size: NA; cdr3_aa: CASSEDQRGNTGELFF; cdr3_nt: TGTGCCAGCAGTGAAGACCAGCGGGGGAACACCGGGGAGCTGTTTTTT
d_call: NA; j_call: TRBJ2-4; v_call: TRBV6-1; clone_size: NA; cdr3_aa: CASSEAGLWDTDIQYF; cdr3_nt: TGTGCCAGCAGTGAGGCGGGGTTGTGGGACACAGATATTCAGTACTTT
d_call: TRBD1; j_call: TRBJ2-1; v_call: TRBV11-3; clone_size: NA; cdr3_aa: CASSTGGSYNEQFF; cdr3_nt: TGTGCCTCAAGCACAGGGGGCTCCTACAATGAGCAGTTCTTC
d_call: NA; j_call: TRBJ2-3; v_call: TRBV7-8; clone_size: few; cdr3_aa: CASSPITANREWDTQYF; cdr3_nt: TGTGCCAGCAGCCCAATAACAGCCAACAGGGAGTGGGATACGCAGTATTTT
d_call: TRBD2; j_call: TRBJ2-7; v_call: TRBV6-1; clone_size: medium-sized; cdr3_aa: CASEQERGSSYEQYF; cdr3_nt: TGTGCCAGTGAGCAAGAGCGGGGGAGCTCCTACGAGCAGTACTTC
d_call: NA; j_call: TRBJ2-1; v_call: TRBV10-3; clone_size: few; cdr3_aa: CAISEGRDEQFF; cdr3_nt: TGTGCCATCAGTGAAGGTAGAGATGAGCAGTTCTTC
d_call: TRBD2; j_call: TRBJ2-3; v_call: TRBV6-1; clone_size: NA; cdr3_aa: CASSDTSGADMQYF; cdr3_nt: TGTGCCAGCAGTGATACTAGCGGGGCAGATATGCAGTACTTT
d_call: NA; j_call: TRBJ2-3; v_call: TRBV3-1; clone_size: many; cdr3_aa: CASSLGGAGGTQYF; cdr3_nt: TGTGCCAGCAGCCTCGGGGGTGCCGGGGGTACGCAGTATTTT
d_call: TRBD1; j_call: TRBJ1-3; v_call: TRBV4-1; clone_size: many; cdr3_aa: CASSQSFQGAFGNTIYF; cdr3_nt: TGCGCCAGCAGCCAATCTTTCCAGGGGGCGTTTGGAAACACCATATATTTT
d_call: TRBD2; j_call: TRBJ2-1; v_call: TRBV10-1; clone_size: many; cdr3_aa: CASSESMAGGQFF; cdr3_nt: TGCGCCAGCAGTGAGTCTATGGCGGGAGGTCAATTCTTC
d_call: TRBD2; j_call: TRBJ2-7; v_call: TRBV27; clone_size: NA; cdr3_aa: CASRATGLAGQCSTNTQYF; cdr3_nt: TGTGCCAGCAGAGCCACCGGCCTAGCGGGACAGTGTAGCACAAATACGCAGTACTTC
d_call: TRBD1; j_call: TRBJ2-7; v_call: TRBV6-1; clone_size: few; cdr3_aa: CASSQGTGVSYEQYF; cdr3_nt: TGTGCCAGCAGCCAAGGGACAGGAGTATCCTACGAGCAGTACTTC
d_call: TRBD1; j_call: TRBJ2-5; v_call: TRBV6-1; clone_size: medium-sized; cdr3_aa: CASSGQGTQQETQYF; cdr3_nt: TGTGCCAGCAGTGGACAGGGCACCCAACAAGAGACCCAGTACTTC
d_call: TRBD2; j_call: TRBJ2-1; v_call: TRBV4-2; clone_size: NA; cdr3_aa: CASSQEGSGTYNEQFF; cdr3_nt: TGTGCCAGCAGCCAAGAAGGTAGCGGGACCTACAATGAGCAGTTCTTC
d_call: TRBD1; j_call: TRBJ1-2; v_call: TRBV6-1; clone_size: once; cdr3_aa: CASRNDRANYGYTF; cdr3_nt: TGTGCCAGCAGGAACGACAGGGCTAACTATGGCTACACCTTC
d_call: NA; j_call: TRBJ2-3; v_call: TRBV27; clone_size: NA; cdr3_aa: CASSSTTSTDTQYF; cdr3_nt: TGTGCCAGCAGTTCGACAACTAGCACAGATACGCAGTATTTC
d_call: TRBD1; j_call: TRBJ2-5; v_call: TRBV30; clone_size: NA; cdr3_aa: CAWSRGQGAGETQYF; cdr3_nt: TGTGCCTGGTCGAGGGGACAGGGGGCCGGGGAGACCCAGTACTTC
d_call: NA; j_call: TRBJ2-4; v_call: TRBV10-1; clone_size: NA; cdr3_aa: CASSEGPCSKDTQYF; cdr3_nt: TGCGCCAGCAGTGAGGGGCCGTGTAGCAAAGACACTCAGTACTTC
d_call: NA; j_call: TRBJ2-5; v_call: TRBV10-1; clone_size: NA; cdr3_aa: CAGFGGRAQETQYF; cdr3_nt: TGCGCCGGGTTCGGGGGCCGTGCCCAAGAGACCCAGTACTTC
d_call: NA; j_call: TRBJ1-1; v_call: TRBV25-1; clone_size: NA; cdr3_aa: CASSVQVDTEAFF; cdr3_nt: TGTGCCAGCAGTGTACAGGTTGACACTGAAGCTTTCTTT
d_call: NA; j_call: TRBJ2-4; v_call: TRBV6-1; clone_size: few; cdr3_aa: CASSEVLPGPQEGFQYF; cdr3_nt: TGTGCCAGCAGTGAAGTACTGCCAGGGCCACAAGAAGGGTTTCAGTACTTC
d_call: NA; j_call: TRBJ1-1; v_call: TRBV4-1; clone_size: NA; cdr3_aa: CASSQESWTTEAFF; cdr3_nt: TGCGCCAGCAGCCAAGAATCTTGGACCACTGAAGCTTTCTTT
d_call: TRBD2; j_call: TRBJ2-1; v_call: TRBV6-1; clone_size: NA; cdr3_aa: CASSAGLAGVYEQFF; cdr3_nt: TGTGCCAGCAGTGCCGGACTAGCGGGAGTTTATGAGCAGTTCTTC
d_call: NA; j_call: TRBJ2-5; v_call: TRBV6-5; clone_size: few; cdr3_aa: CASSNQDQETQYF; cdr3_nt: TGTGCCAGCAGTAACCAGGATCAAGAGACCCAGTACTTC
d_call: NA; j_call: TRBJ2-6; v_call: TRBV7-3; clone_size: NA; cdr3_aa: CASSPRPHGANVLTF; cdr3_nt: TGTGCCAGCAGCCCCCGGCCTCACGGGGCCAACGTCCTGACTTTC
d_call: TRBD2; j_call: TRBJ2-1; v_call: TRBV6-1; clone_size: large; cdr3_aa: CASSVSRGLPGLAFEQFF; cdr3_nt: TGTGCCAGCAGTGTTTCCAGGGGTCTCCCGGGACTAGCGTTTGAGCAGTTCTTC
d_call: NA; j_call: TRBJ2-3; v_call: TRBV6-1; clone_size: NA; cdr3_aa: CARGLRGGDPETQYF; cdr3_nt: TGTGCCAGGGGGCTGAGGGGCGGGGACCCAGAGACGCAGTATTTT
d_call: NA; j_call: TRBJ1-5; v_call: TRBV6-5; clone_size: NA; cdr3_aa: CASSYSSTVSNQPQHF; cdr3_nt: TGTGCCAGCAGTTACTCATCGACAGTTAGCAATCAGCCCCAGCATTTT
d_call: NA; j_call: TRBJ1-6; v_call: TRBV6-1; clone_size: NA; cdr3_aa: CASSLGQPDNSPLHF; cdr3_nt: TGTGCCAGCAGCCTTGGACAGCCTGATAATTCACCCCTCCACTTT
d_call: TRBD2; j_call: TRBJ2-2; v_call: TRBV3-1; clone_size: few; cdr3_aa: CASSQEISGRAWDTGELFF; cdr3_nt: TGTGCCAGCAGCCAAGAAATAAGCGGGAGGGCCTGGGACACCGGGGAGCTGTTTTTT
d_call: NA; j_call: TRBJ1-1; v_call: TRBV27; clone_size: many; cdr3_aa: CASTKNPRDTEAFF; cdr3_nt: TGTGCCAGCACCAAAAACCCCCGGGACACTGAAGCTTTCTTT
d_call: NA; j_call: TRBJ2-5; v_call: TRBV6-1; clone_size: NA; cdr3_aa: CASSVRGETQYF; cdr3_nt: TGTGCCAGCAGTGTTCGGGGGGAGACCCAGTACTTC
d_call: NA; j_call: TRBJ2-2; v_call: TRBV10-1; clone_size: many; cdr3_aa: CASSPTGGTGELFF; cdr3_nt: TGCGCCAGCAGTCCCACCGGCGGCACCGGGGAGCTGTTTTTT
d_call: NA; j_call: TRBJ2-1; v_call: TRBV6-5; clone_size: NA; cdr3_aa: CASSYSGGTSYEQFF; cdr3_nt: TGTGCCAGCAGTTACTCTGGCGGGACTTCCTACGAGCAGTTCTTC
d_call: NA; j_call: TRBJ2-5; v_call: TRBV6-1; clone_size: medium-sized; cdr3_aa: CASSDHTGSGDETQYF; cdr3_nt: TGTGCCAGCAGTGACCACACAGGGAGCGGGGACGAGACCCAGTACTTC
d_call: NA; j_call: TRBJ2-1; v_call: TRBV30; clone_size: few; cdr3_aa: CAWSVNVNEQFF; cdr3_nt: TGTGCCTGGAGTGTAAATGTCAATGAGCAGTTCTTC
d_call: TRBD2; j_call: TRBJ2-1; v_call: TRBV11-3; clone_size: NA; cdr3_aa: CASSLGVSGRGNEQFF; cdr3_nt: TGTGCCAGCAGCCTGGGCGTCAGCGGGAGGGGAAATGAGCAGTTCTTC
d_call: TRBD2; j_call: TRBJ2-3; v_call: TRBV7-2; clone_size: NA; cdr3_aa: CASSLVRTSGSLRTDTQYF; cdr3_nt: TGTGCCAGCAGCTTAGTAAGGACTAGCGGGAGTTTGCGGACAGATACGCAGTATTTT
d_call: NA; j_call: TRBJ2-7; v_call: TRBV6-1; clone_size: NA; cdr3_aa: CAGRGARGPDTQYF; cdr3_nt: TGTGCCGGCCGAGGGGCCCGTGGCCCAGATACGCAGTACTTC
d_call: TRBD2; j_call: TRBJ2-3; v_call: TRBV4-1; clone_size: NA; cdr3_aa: CASGGLGERDPDTQYF; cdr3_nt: TGCGCCAGCGGGGGGTTAGGGGAGCGGGACCCAGATACGCAGTATTTC
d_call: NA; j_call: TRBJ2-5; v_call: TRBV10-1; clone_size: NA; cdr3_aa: CASSESKGSRQETQYF; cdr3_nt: TGCGCCAGCAGTGAGTCGAAGGGGTCCCGCCAAGAGACCCAGTACTTC
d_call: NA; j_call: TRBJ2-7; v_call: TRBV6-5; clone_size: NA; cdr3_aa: CASSYGPGGEQYF; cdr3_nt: TGTGCCAGCAGTTACGGGCCCGGCGGGGAGCAGTACTTC
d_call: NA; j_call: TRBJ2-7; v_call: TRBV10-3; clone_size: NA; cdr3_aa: CAISAGTGGRDPDTQYF; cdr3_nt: TGTGCCATCAGTGCGGGTACTGGGGGCAGAGACCCAGATACGCAGTACTTC